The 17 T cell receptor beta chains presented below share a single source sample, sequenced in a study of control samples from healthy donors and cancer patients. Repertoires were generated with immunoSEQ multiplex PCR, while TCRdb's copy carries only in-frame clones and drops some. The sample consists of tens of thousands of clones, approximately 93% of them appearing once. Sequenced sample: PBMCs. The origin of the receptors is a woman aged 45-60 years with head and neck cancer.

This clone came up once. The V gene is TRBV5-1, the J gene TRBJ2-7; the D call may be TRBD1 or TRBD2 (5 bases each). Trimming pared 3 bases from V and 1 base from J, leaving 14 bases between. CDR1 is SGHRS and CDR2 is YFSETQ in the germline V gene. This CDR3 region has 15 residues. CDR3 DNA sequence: TGCGCCAGCAGCTCTCAGGGAAGGGAGTCCTACGAGCAGTACTTC. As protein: CASSSQGRESYEQYF.

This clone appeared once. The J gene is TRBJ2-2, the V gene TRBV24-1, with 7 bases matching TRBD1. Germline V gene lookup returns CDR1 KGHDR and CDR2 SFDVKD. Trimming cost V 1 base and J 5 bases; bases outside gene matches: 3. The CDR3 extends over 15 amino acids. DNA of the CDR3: TGTGCCACCAGTGATTTAACAGGGGAAACCGGGGAGCTGTTTTTT. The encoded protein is CATSDLTGETGELFF.

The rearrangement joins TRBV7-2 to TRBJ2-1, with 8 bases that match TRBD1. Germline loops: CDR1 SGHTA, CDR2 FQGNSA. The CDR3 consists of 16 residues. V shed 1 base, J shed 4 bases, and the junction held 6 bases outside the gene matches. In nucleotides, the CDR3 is TGTGCCAGCAGCTTAGTGGGACAGGTTCTATACAATGAGCAGTTCTTC. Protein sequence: CASSLVGQVLYNEQFF.

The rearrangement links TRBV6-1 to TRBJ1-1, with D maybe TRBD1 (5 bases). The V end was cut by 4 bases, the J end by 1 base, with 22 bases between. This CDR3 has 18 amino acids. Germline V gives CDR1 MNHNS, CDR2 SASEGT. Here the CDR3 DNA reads TGTGCCAGCAGTGTAAAAGCTTTGCAGCGGGGCCAGAACACTGAAGCTTTCTTT. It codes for CASSVKALQRGQNTEAFF.

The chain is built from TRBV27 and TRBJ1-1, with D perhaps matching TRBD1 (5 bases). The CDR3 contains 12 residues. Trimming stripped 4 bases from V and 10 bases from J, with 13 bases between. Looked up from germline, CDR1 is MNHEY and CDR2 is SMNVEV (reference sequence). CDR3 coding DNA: TGTGCCAGCAGTTCCGGGGGGGGTCTAGCTTTCTTT. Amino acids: CASSSGGGLAFF.

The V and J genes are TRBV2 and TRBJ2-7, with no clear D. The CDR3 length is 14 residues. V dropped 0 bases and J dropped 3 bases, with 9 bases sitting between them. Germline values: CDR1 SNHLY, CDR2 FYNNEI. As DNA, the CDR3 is TGTGCCAGCAGTGAAGCGCTAGGCCACTACGAGCAGTACTTC. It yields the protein CASSEALGHYEQYF.

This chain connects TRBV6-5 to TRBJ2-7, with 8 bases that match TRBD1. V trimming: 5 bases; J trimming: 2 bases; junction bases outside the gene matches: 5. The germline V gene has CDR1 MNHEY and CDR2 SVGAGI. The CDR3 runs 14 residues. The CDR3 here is CASSRQGSPYEQYF. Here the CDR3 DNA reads TGTGCCAGCAGTAGACAGGGGTCCCCCTACGAGCAGTACTTC.

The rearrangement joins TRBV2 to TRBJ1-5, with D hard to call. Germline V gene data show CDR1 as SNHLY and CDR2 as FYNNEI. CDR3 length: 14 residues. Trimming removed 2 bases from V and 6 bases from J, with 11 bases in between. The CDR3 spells CASSETTAAQPQHF. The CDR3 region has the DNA TGTGCCAGCAGTGAAACTACAGCAGCTCAGCCCCAGCATTTT.

CDR3: CAWSAGGTYEQYF. The CDR3 DNA reads TGTGCCTGGAGTGCAGGGGGGACCTACGAGCAGTACTTC. The V call is TRBV30, the J call TRBJ2-7; possibly TRBD1 for D (7 bases). This CDR3 has 13 residues. The germline V gene encodes CDR1 GTSNPN and CDR2 SVGIG (reference sequence). V gave up 1 base and J gave up 2 bases, with 9 bases separating them.

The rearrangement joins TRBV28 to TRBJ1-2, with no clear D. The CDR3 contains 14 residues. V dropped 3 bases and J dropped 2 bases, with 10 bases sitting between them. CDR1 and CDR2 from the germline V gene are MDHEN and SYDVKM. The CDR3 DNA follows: TGTGCCAGCAGTTTCCCGGACGGAAACTATGGCTACACCTTC. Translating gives CASSFPDGNYGYTF.

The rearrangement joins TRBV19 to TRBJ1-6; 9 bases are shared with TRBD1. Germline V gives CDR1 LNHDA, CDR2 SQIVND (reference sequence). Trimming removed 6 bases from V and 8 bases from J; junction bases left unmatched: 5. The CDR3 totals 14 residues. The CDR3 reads CASRRDRVDSPLHF. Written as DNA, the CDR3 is TGTGCCAGTAGAAGGGACAGGGTGGATTCACCCCTCCACTTT.

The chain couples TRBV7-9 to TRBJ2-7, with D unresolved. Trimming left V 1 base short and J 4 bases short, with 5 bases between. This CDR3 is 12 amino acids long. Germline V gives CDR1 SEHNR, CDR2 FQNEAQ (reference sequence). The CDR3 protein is CASSLVGYEQYF. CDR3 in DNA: TGTGCCAGCAGCTTAGTAGGGTACGAGCAGTACTTC.

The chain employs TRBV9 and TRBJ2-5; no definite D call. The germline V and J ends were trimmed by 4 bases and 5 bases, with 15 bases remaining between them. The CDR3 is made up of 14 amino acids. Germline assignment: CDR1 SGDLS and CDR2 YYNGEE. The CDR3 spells CASSSGPLSETQYF. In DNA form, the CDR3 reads TGTGCCAGCAGCTCCGGCCCCCTCAGCGAGACCCAGTACTTC.

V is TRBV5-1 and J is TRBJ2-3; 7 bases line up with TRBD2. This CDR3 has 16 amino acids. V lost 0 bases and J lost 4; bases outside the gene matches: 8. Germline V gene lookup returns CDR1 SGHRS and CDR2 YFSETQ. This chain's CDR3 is CASSLGSSGGADTQYF. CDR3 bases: TGCGCCAGCAGCTTGGGATCTAGCGGCGGCGCAGATACGCAGTATTTT.

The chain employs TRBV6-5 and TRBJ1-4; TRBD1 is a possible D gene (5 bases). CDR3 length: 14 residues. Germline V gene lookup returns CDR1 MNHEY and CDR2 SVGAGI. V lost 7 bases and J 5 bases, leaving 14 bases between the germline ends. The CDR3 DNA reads TGTGCCAGCACCCTGGGACGCATAAATGAAAAACTGTTTTTT. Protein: CASTLGRINEKLFF.

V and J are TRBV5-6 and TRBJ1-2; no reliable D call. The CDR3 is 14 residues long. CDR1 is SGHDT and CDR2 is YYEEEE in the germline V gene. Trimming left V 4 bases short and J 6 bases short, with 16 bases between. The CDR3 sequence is CASSSLRENHGYTF. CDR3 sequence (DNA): TGTGCCAGCAGCAGTCTCCGGGAAAACCATGGCTACACCTTC.

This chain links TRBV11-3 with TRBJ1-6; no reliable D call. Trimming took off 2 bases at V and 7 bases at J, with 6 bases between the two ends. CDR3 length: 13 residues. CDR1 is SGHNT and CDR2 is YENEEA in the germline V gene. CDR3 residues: CASSLTPNSPLHF. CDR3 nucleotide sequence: TGTGCCAGCAGCTTAACCCCGAATTCACCCCTCCACTTT.